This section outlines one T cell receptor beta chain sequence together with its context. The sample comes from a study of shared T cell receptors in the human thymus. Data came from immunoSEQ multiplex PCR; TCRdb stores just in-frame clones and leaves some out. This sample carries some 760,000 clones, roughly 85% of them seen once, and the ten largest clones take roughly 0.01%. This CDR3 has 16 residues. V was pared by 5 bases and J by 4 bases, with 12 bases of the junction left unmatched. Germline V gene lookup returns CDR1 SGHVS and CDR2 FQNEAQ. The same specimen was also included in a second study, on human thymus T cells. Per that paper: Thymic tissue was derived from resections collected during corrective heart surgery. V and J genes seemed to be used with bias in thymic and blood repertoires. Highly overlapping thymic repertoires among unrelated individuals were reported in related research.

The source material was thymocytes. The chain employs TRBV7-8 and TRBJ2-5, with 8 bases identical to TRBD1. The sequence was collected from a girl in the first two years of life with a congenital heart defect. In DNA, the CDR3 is TGTGCCAGCAGCCCCTGGGGACAGGTAAAGGGAGAGACCCAGTACTTC. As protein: CASSPWGQVKGETQYF.